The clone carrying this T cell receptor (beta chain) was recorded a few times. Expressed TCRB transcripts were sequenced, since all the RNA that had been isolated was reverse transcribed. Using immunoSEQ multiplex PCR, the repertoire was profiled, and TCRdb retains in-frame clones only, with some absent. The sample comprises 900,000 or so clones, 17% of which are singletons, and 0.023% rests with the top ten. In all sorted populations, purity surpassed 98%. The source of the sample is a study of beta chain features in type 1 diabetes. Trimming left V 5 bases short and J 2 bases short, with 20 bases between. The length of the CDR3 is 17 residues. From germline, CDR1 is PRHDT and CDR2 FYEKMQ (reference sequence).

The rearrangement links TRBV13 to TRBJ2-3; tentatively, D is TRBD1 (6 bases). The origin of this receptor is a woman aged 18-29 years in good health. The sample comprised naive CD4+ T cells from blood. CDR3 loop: CASSPRSGRGYTDTQYF. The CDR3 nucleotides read TGTGCCAGCAGCCCCCGATCTGGCAGGGGATACACAGATACGCAGTATTTT.